This TCR beta chain was profiled in a study of OX40 agonist ivuxolimab in advanced cancers. In the study overall: Treatment received earlier with anti-PD-1, anti-PD-L1 or anti-CTLA-4 agents was allowed, and roughly 40% had some.

Generated by immunoSEQ multiplex PCR, the TCRdb table keeps only in-frame clones and is missing some. The table records 40,000 to 65,000 clones, more than 70% of them present only once. V was shortened by 1 base and J by 6 bases, with 5 bases between the two germline ends. The CDR3 length is 12 residues. Germline V CDR1 and CDR2: LNHNV, YYDKDF (reference sequence). Collection of blood occurred at baseline, at cycle 4 day 1, and at cycle 7 day 1. The V gene is TRBV15, the J gene TRBJ2-3; D remains ambiguous. The sequences come from CD4+ or CD8+ T cells sorted from blood, collected in a trial of the OX40 agonist ivuxolimab. The TCR was taken from an adult with an advanced solid tumor such as melanoma, head and neck, liver or kidney cancer. CDR3 in DNA: TGTGCCACCAGCAGAGCGATTGATACGCAGTATTTT. This encodes CATSRAIDTQYF.